This TCR beta chain was sequenced for a study of blood T cell repertoires in COVID-19. About the research overall: The cDNA or gDNA used as material had been derived from T cells, B-cell-depleted T cells, or PBMCs.

Trimming pared 0 bases from V and 6 bases from J, leaving 9 bases between. The CDR3 extends over 13 amino acids. Germline V gene sequence: CDR1 MNHEY, CDR2 SVGAGI. Some clones are missing from TCRdb's copy, which holds only in-frame ones; the method was immunoSEQ multiplex PCR. The repertoire holds roughly 350,000 clones, with 92% as singletons. The sequence was collected from a woman aged 25 to 39 who had recovered from COVID-19. The sample consisted of PBMCs or T cells enriched from blood (not recorded which). The chain is built from TRBV6-5 and TRBJ2-7; D gene ambiguous. CDR3 protein: CASSYSRRSEQYF. The CDR3 region has the DNA TGTGCCAGCAGTTACTCCCGCAGGTCCGAGCAGTACTTC.